This TCR beta chain was found in a study of vaccination effects on CD4 cells after COVID-19 (dated by TCRdb to 2021 to 2024). General notes on the study: Each participant got two doses of an mRNA SARS-CoV-2 vaccine, either BNT162b2 or mRNA-1273. SARS-CoV-2 spike-specific CD4+ TCR repertoires from before and after mRNA vaccination were compared in COVID-19 convalescent patients and in infection-naive vaccine recipients. Altogether, around eleven COVID-19 convalescent patients and several SARS-CoV-2-naive healthy vaccine recipients made up the full study. The Oncomine TCR Beta short-read assay on an Illumina iSeq 100 was used to sequence cultures from other donors in the study.

In this sample, this clone turned up once. Its antigen target is currently unknown. Per-nucleotide qualities are absent, and no much larger clonotype sits a single base away. Summary of the overall study and its limitations: Marked clonal contraction was observed in both infection-induced and vaccine-induced clones at late post-vaccination timepoints, consistent with waning T cell responses. In healthy vaccine recipients, vaccine-induced clones were almost all SARS-CoV-2 mono-reactive, with only 1 of 255 cross-reactive with common cold coronaviruses. The study was limited by a small number of convalescent patients, and early post-infection timepoints were lacking.

CDR1 and CDR2 (SGHTA, FQGNSA) derive from the germline V gene. Trimming takes 7 bases from V and 7 bases from J, and the germline ends sit 11 bases apart. From the cysteine through the phenylalanine, the CDR3 covers 12 amino acids. The read is trimmed to its CDR3 DNA, 36 bases read in frame from base 1. To identify antigen-specific CD4+ T cell clonotypes by their expansion, the ViraFEST assay first stimulated PBMC with viral peptide pools and then applied TCR sequencing. After 10 days of culture, CD4+ T cells were isolated with the EasySep CD4+ T cell isolation kit. Healthy vaccine recipients had no prior SARS-CoV-2 infection, confirmed by negative nucleocapsid antibodies before and after vaccination. Each well held over 1.5 million PBMC cultured in IMDM containing approximately 5% human AB serum, 8 to 10 IU/ml IL-2 and gentamicin, along with around 9.4 ug/ml peptides. On days 3 and 7, half of the culture medium was replaced with fresh IL-2-containing medium. Unless noted otherwise, every peptide stimulation condition was grown in triplicate wells. Using Ficoll-Paque Plus gradient centrifugation, PBMC were separated from whole blood and then either used fresh or cryopreserved at -140C. Overlapping peptide pools spanned the spike proteins of SARS-CoV-2 and the common cold coronaviruses HCoV-NL63, HCoV-OC43 and HCoV-229E. The QIAamp micro DNA kit was used to extract genomic DNA from the cultured CD4+ T cells.

The library was built by means of the immunoSEQ multiplex PCR assay. DNA from the cultured and isolated CD4+ T cells underwent TCR beta CDR3 sequencing. The paper's data handling went like this. The analysis removed non-productive TCR sequences, trimmed reads to the CDR3 region, and retained only CDR3s that were 7 or more amino acids long. The MANAFEST web app was used to identify antigen-specific clonotypes by comparing expansion in peptide wells with expansion in reference cultures. For clones to be considered positive, expansion at FDR<0.05 versus reference and all other wells, an odds ratio above 5, and a frequency above 0.1% in two replicate wells were required. A clonotype was called cross-reactive if it was significantly expanded both in SARS-CoV-2 spike wells and in at least one common cold coronavirus spike condition. Using the stringdist R package, CDR3 similarity was measured by Levenshtein distance, and unrooted trees were constructed with ape in R 3.6.1. This is the immuneACCESS table as TCRdb keeps it, with only in-frame sequences that have V and J called. A part of the clones is gone; compared with another copy, unresolved V genes explain less than half, and the rest is unexplained. V and J calls and clone size come straight from that table; D and trimming were deduced from the DNA. In all, the sample holds 65,000 or so clones, and around 69% of those were seen once. Jointly, the top ten make up about 3% of the sample.

The receptor was derived from a human donor who received a COVID-19 vaccine. The receptor chain draws on TRBV7-2 and TRBJ1-5; the D gene is perhaps TRBD1, on 6 matching bases. The sequences come from CD4+ T cells from PBMCs cultured with HCoV-NL63 spike peptides, collected before COVID-19 vaccination. The cell subset or site label, read with the paper, signifies: HCoV-NL63 spike overlapping peptide pool stimulation. The CDR3 protein is CASNLGGQPQHF. In nucleotides, the sequence is TGTGCCAGCAACCTAGGGGGACAGCCCCAGCATTTT.